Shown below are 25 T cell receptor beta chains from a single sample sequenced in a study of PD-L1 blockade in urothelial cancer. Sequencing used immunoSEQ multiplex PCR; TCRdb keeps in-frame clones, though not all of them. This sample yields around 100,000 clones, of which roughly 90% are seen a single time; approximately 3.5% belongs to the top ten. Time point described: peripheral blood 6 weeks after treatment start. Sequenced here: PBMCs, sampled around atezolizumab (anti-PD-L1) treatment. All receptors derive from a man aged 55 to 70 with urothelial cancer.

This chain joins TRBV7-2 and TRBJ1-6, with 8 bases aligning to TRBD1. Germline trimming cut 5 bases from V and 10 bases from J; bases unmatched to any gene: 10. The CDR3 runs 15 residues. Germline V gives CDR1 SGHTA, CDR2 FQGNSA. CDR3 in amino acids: CASSLPGGARSPLHF. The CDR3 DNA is TGTGCCAGCAGCCTGCCAGGGGGCGCTAGGTCACCCCTCCACTTT. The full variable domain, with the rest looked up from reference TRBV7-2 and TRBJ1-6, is GAGVSQSPSNKVTEKGKDVELRCDPISGHTALYWYRQSLGQGLEFLIYFQGNSAPDKSGLPSDRFSAERTGGSVSTLTIQRTQQEDSAVYLCASSLPGGARSPLHFGNGTRLTVT.

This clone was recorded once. CDR3 loop: CASSQPLAVPQYF. Written as DNA, the CDR3 is TGCGCCAGCAGTCAGCCCCTAGCTGTTCCCCAGTACTTC. This rearrangement joins TRBV23-1 to TRBJ2-5, with D possibly matching TRBD2 (5 bases). TRBV23-1 is sorted into the ORF group, with uncertain function. V was pared by 3 bases and J by 9 bases, with 14 bases between. The CDR3 length is 13 residues.

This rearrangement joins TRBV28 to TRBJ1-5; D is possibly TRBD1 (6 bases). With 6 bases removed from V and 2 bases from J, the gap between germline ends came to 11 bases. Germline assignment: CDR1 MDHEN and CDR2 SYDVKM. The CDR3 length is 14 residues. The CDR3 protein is CASSYRAGNQPQHF. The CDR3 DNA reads TGTGCCAGCAGCTACAGGGCTGGCAATCAGCCCCAGCATTTT.

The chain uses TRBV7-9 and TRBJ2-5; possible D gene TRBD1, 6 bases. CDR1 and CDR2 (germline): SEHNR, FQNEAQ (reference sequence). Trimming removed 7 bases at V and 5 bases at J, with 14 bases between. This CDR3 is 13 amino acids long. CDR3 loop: CASTKGVGETQYF. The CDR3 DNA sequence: TGTGCCAGCACCAAGGGGGTTGGGGAGACCCAGTACTTC.

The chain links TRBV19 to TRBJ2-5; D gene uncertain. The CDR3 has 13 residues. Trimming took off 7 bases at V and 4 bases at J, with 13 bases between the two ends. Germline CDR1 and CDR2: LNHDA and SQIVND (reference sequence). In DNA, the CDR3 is TGTGCCAGTACCAAGACTCCGTCAGAGACCCAGTACTTC. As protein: CASTKTPSETQYF.

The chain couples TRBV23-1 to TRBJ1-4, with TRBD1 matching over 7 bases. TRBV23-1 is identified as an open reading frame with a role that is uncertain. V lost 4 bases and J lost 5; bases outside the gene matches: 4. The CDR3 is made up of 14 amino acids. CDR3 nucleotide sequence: TGCGCCAGCAGTCTAGACAGGGTGAATGAAAAACTGTTTTTT. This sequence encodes CASSLDRVNEKLFF.

The CDR3 nucleotides read TGTGCCAGCAGCTTTCAGGGGATGGAGACCCAGTACTTC. Protein sequence: CASSFQGMETQYF. The chain links TRBV5-6 to TRBJ2-5, with D perhaps matching TRBD1 (6 bases). The V gene lost 2 bases and the J gene lost 5 bases, with 10 bases spanning the gap. This CDR3 is built from 13 residues. Germline V gene data show CDR1 as SGHDT and CDR2 as YYEEEE. The variable domain in full, completed from reference TRBV5-6 and TRBJ2-5, reads DAGVTQSPTHLIKTRGQQVTLRCSPKSGHDTVSWYQQALGQGPQFIFQYYEEEERQRGNFPDRFSGHQFPNYSSELNVNALLLGDSALYLCASSFQGMETQYFGPGTRLLVL.

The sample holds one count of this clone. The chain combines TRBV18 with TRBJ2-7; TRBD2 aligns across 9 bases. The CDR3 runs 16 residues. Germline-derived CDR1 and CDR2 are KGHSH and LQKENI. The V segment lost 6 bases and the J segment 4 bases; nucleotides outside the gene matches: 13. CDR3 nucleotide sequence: TGTGCCAGCTCCTCCGGGGGTAGCGGGGGAACTTACGAGCAGTACTTC. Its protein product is CASSSGGSGGTYEQYF.

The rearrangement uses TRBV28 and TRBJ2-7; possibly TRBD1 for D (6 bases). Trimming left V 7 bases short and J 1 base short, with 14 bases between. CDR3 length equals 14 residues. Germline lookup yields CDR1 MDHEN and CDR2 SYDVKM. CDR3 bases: TGTGCCAGCACGCGAAGGGGGTGGTCCTACGAGCAGTACTTC. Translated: CASTRRGWSYEQYF.

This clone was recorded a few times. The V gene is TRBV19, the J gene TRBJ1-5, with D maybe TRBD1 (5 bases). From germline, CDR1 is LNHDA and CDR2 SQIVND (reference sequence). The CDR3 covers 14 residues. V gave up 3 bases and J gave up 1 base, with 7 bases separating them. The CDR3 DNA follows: TGTGCCAGTAGTATTTGGGGCAGCAATCAGCCCCAGCATTTT. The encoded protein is CASSIWGSNQPQHF.

In DNA form, the CDR3 reads TGCGCCAGCAGCCAAGATTTACAACAGGGATATGGCTACACCTTC. It yields the protein CASSQDLQQGYGYTF. V usage is TRBV4-3 and J usage is TRBJ1-2, with D possibly being TRBD1 (6 bases). Trimming took 0 bases from V and 5 from J, leaving 13 bases between them. Germline-derived CDR1 and CDR2 are LGHNA and YSLEER. The CDR3 totals 15 residues.

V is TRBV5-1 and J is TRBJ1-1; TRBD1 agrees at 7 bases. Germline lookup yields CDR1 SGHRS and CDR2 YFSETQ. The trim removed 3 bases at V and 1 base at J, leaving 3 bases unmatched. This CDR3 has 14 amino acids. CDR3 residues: CASSWDSANTEAFF. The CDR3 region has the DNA TGCGCCAGCAGCTGGGACAGTGCGAACACTGAAGCTTTCTTT.

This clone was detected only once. CDR3 in amino acids: CASSPPGVSYGYTF. The DNA for the CDR3 is TGTGCCAGCAGCCCCCCCGGAGTTTCTTATGGCTACACCTTC. This chain uses TRBV7-9 with TRBJ1-2; D gene ambiguous. CDR1 is SEHNR, CDR2 FQNEAQ, per germline (reference sequence). V shed 5 bases and J shed 5 bases, with 15 bases lying between them. CDR3 length equals 14 residues.

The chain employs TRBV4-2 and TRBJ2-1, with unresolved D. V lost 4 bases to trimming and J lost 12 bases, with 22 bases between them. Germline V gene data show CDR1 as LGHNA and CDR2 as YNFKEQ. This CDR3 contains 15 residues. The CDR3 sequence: CASSRLGADEPGQFF. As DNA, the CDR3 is TGTGCCAGCAGCCGATTAGGAGCAGACGAGCCGGGGCAGTTCTTC.

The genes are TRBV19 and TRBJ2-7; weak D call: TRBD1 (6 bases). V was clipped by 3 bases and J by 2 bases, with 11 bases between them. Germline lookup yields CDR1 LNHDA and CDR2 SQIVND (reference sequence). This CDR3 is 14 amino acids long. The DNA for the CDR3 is TGTGCCAGTAGTATCTCGACAGGCCCCTACGAGCAGTACTTC. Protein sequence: CASSISTGPYEQYF.

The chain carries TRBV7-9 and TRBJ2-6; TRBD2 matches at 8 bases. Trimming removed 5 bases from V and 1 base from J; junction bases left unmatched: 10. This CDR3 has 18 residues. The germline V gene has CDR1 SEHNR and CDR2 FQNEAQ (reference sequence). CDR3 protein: CASSTAGGELSGANVLTF. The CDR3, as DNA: TGTGCCAGCAGCACCGCCGGGGGGGAACTTTCTGGGGCCAACGTCCTGACTTTC.

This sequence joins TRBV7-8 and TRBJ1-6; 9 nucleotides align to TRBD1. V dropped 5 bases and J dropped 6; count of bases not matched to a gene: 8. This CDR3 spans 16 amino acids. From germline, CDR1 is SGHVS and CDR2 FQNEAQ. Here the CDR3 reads CASSARQGGSNSPLHF. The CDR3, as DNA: TGTGCCAGCAGCGCCCGACAGGGGGGCTCTAATTCACCCCTCCACTTT.

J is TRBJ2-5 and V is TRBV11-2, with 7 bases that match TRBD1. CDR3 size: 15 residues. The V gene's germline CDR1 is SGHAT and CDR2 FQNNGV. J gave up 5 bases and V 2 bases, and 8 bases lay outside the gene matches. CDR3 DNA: TGTGCCAGCAGCTTACTCGAAGGGGGCGGCGAGACCCAGTACTTC. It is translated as CASSLLEGGGETQYF.

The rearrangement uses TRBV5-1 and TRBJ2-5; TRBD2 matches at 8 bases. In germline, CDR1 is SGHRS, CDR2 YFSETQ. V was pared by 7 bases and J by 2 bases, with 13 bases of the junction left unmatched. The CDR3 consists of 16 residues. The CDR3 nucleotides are TGCGCCAGCCGGGGGGGCGGGGGCCTAACGCAAGAGACCCAGTACTTC. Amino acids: CASRGGGGLTQETQYF.

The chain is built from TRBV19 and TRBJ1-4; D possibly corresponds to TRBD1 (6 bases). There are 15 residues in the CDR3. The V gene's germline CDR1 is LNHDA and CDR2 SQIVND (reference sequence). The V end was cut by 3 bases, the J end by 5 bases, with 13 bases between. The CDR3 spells CASSIGQLQNEKLFF. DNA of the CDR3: TGTGCCAGTAGTATCGGACAGCTCCAGAATGAAAAACTGTTTTTT.

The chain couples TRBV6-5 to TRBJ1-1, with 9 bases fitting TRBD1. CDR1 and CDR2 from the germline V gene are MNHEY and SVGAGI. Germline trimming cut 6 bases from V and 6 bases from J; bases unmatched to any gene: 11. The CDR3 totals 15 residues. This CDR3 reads CASSRQGGLLAEAFF. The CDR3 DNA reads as TGTGCCAGCAGCCGACAGGGGGGACTGTTGGCTGAAGCTTTCTTT.

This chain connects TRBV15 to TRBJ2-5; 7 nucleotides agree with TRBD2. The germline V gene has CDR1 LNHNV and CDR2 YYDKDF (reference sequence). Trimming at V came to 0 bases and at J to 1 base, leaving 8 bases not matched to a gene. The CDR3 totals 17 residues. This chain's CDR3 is CATSRDRSGASQETQYF. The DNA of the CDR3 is TGTGCCACCAGCAGAGATCGGAGCGGGGCCTCCCAAGAGACCCAGTACTTC.

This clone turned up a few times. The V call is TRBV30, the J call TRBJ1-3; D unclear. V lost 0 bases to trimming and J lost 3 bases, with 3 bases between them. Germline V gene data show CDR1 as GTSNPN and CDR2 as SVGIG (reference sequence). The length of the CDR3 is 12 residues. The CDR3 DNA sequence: TGTGCCTGGAGTGTATATGGAAACACCATATATTTT. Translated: CAWSVYGNTIYF.

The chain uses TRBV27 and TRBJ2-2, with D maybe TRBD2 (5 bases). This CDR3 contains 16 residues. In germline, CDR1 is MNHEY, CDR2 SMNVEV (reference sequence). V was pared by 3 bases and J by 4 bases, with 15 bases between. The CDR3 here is CASSLADPRGTGELFF. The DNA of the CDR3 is TGTGCCAGCAGTTTGGCCGACCCCCGGGGCACCGGGGAGCTGTTTTTT.

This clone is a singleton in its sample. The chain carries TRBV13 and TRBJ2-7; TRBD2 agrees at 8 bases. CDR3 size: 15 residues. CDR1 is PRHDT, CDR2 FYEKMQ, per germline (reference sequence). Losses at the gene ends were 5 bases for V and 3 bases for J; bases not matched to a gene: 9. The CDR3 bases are TGTGCCAGCAGCCAAGGCCTAGCGGGCCTCTACGAGCAGTACTTC. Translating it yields CASSQGLAGLYEQYF.